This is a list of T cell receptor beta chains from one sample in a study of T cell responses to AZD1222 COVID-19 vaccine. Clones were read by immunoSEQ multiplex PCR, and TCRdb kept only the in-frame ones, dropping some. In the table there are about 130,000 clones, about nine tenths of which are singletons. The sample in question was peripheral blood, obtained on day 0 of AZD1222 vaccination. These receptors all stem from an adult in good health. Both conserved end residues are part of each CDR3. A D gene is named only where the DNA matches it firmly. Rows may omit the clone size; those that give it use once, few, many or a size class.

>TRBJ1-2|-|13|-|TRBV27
CASSFQGHYGYTF
TGTGCCAGCAGTTTCCAGGGGCACTATGGCTACACCTTC
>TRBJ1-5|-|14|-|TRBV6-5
CASQTAQSNQPQHF
TGTGCCAGCCAAACAGCCCAGAGCAATCAGCCCCAGCATTTT
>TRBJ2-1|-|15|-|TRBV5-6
CASSGLSARYNEQFF
TGTGCCAGCAGCGGACTATCGGCTCGCTACAATGAGCAGTTCTTC
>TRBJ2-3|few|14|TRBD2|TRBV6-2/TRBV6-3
CASSYGREADTQYF
TGTGCCAGCAGTTACGGGAGGGAAGCAGATACGCAGTATTTT
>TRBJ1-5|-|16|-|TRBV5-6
CASSLAGGYSNQPQHF
TGTGCCAGCAGCTTGGCTGGCGGTTATAGCAATCAGCCCCAGCATTTT
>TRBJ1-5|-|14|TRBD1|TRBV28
CASSRQGGSQPQHF
TGTGCCAGCAGTCGCCAGGGGGGGAGTCAGCCCCAGCATTTT
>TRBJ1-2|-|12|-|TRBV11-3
CASSLVDYGYTF
TGTGCCAGCAGCTTGGTGGACTATGGCTACACCTTC
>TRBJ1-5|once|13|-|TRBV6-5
CASRPSENQPQHF
TGTGCCAGCCGTCCCTCGGAAAATCAGCCCCAGCATTTT
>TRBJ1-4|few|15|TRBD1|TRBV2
CASSEGGTGREKLFF
TGTGCCAGCAGTGAAGGGGGGACAGGGAGGGAAAAACTGTTTTTT
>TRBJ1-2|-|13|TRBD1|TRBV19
CASSPTGGHGYTF
TGTGCCAGTAGCCCGACAGGGGGGCACGGCTACACCTTC
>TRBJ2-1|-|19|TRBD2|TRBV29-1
CSVGTALSGGAFTYNEQFF
TGCAGCGTCGGCACCGCGCTCAGCGGGGGGGCCTTTACCTACAATGAGCAGTTCTTC
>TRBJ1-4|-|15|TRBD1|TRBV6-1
CASSDRNRGFEKLFF
TGTGCCAGCAGTGATAGGAACAGGGGGTTTGAAAAACTGTTTTTT
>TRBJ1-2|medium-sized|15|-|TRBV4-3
CASSQVSGVGYGYTF
TGCGCCAGCAGCCAAGTATCGGGGGTCGGGTATGGCTACACCTTC
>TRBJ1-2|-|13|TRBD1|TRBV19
CASSWTGTYGYTF
TGTGCCAGTAGTTGGACAGGAACCTATGGCTACACCTTC
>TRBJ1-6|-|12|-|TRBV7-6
CASSLPGGPLHF
TGTGCCAGCAGCTTACCGGGGGGACCCCTCCACTTT
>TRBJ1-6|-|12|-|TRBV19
CASSQQNSPLHF
TGTGCCAGTAGTCAACAAAATTCACCCCTCCACTTT
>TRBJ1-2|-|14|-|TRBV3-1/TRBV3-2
CASSQGAGLYGYTF
TGTGCCAGCAGCCAAGGGGCAGGCCTCTATGGCTACACCTTC
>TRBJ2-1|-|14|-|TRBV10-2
CASSGGNPLNEQFF
TGCGCCAGCAGTGGCGGAAACCCACTCAATGAGCAGTTCTTC
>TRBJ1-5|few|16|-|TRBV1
CTSSQRNRDRGQPQHF
TGCACCAGCAGCCAACGTAACCGGGACAGGGGGCAGCCCCAGCATTTT